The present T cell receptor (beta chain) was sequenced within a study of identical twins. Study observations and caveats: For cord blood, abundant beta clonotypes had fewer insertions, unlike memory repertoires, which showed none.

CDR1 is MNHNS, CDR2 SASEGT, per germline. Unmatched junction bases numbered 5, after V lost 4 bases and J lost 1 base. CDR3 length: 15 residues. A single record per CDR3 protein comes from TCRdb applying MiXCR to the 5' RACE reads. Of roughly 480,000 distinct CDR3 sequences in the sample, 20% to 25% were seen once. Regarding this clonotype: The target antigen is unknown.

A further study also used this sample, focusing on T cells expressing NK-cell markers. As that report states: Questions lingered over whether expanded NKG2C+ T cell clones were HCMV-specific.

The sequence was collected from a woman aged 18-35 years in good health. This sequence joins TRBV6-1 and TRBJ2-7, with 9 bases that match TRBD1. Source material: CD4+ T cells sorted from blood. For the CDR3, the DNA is TGTGCCAGCAGTGGGTCGACAGGGGGTTCCTACGAGCAGTACTTC. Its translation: CASSGSTGGSYEQYF.